This T cell receptor beta chain was obtained from a study of cytomegalovirus exposure and HLA in healthy donors. It was with 60 Vbeta and 13 Jbeta primers that the PCR ran. Assay used: immunoSEQ multiplex PCR; TCRdb lists only in-frame clones, some missing. The sample lists 150,000 to 200,000 clones, roughly 80% occurring once. Trimming took 2 bases from V and 2 from J, leaving 14 bases between them. The CDR3 covers 16 residues. Germline V gives CDR1 MGHRA, CDR2 YSYEKL. The sample taken for sequencing was PBMCs. The chain has TRBV4-1 and TRBJ2-3; TRBD2 might be the D (5 bases). The TCR was taken from a man in his fifties in good health and CMV-seronegative. DNA for the CDR3: TGCGCCAGCAGCCAACTAAGCGGCGCCATCACAGATACGCAGTATTTT. Translation gives CASSQLSGAITDTQYF.